Detailed here is one T cell receptor beta chain. Its specificity is not known. This PCR relied on a set of 60 Vbeta primers and 13 Jbeta primers. The table came from immunoSEQ multiplex PCR; TCRdb's copy has only in-frame clones and leaves some out. This table has around 140,000 clones, around 78% appearing once. V was shortened by 4 bases and J by 9 bases, with 13 bases between the two germline ends. The CDR3 spans 13 residues. Germline V gives CDR1 MGHDK, CDR2 SYGVNS. The data derive from a study of cytomegalovirus exposure and HLA in healthy donors. Study results and caveats: Sequence variants that were highly shared formed a cluster that was likely a sequencing artifact. A prior analysis recorded that most TCR beta V segments were productive about 87% or about 30% of the time. TCR beta chains numbering some 160 were designated cytomegalovirus-associated. Analyses of presence and absence presupposed an approximately uniform sequencing depth across donors.

This TCR derives from a woman in her late teens or twenties in good health and CMV-seronegative. The chain links TRBV25-1 to TRBJ1-5, with D possibly matching TRBD1 (5 bases). Sequenced: PBMCs. CDR3 amino acids: CASSVADKGPQHF. Here the CDR3 DNA reads TGTGCCAGCAGTGTGGCGGACAAGGGGCCCCAGCATTTT.